The 24 T cell receptor beta chains reported below all come from one sample, sequenced in a study of blood T cell repertoires in COVID-19. TCRdb's table, derived via immunoSEQ multiplex PCR, lists solely in-frame clones and lacks some. Among approximately 210,000 clones listed, roughly four fifths were seen once. Material: peripheral blood. The receptors here all came from a woman aged 45-65 years with active or convalescent COVID-19.

This clone came up a few times. This rearrangement joins TRBV19 to TRBJ2-2, with 12 bases lining up with TRBD2. The trim removed 7 bases at V and 0 bases at J, leaving 6 bases unmatched. Germline CDR1 LNHDA, CDR2 SQIVND (reference sequence). This CDR3 region has 17 residues. The CDR3 is CASMRLAGATNTGELFF. Here the CDR3 DNA reads TGTGCCAGTATGAGACTAGCGGGGGCGACGAACACCGGGGAGCTGTTTTTT.

The V and J genes are TRBV29-1 and TRBJ1-5; TRBD1 matches 8 bases. Looked up from germline, CDR1 is SQVTM and CDR2 is ANQGSEA. The V and J ends lost 6 bases and 4 bases, in that order; junction bases with no gene match: 5. This CDR3 has 13 residues. As DNA, the CDR3 is TGCAGCGTACGGACAGGGACAAATCAGCCCCAGCATTTT. Translation: CSVRTGTNQPQHF.

The chain uses TRBV5-6 and TRBJ1-4, with TRBD1 identical over 7 bases. J lost 5 bases, V lost 2 bases, and 6 bases had no gene match. This CDR3 is 15 amino acids long. CDR1 and CDR2 from the germline V gene are SGHDT and YYEEEE. The CDR3 loop is CASSFTGDHNEKLFF. CDR3 coding DNA: TGTGCCAGCAGCTTTACAGGGGACCACAATGAAAAACTGTTTTTT. The entire variable domain, with the rest obtained from reference TRBV5-6 and TRBJ1-4, is as follows: DAGVTQSPTHLIKTRGQQVTLRCSPKSGHDTVSWYQQALGQGPQFIFQYYEEEERQRGNFPDRFSGHQFPNYSSELNVNALLLGDSALYLCASSFTGDHNEKLFFGSGTQLSVL.

This chain joins TRBV4-1 and TRBJ2-3; possibly TRBD1 for D (7 bases). Trimming took off 4 bases at V and 4 bases at J, with 15 bases between the two ends. Per the germline V gene, CDR1 is MGHRA and CDR2 is YSYEKL. The CDR3 covers 15 residues. The CDR3 is CASSPSGGWSDTQYF. The CDR3 nucleotides read TGCGCCAGCAGCCCGTCAGGGGGGTGGTCAGATACGCAGTATTTT.

The CDR3 loop reads CASSRTGGETEAFF. The CDR3, as DNA: TGTGCCAGTAGCCGGACAGGGGGAGAGACTGAAGCTTTCTTT. The chain employs TRBV19 and TRBJ1-1, with 10 positions matching TRBD1. Trimming cost V 6 bases and J 5 bases; bases outside gene matches: 6. The germline CDR1 and CDR2 sequences are LNHDA and SQIVND (reference sequence). The CDR3 has 14 residues.

The CDR3 nucleotides read TGCGCCAGCAGTGATGGACAGGGGGGGGTGAACACTGAAGCTTTCTTT. Translated, it gives CASSDGQGGVNTEAFF. This rearrangement joins TRBV10-1 to TRBJ1-1; the match to TRBD1 covers 10 bases. Per the germline V gene, CDR1 is WNHNN and CDR2 is SYGVQD (reference sequence). Trimming took 3 bases from V and 0 from J; bases not matched to a gene: 4. The CDR3 length is 16 residues.

The chain joins TRBV5-4 to TRBJ2-7; 9 nucleotides match TRBD1. The CDR3 totals 18 residues. With 4 bases clipped from V and 0 bases from J, the junction kept 14 bases outside the gene matches. Germline-derived CDR1 and CDR2 are SGHNT and YYREEE (reference sequence). The CDR3 here is CASSTPQPGTGTSYEQYF. The CDR3 DNA sequence: TGTGCCAGCAGCACTCCTCAACCCGGGACAGGGACCTCCTACGAGCAGTACTTC.

The gene calls are TRBV5-1 and TRBJ2-3; 11 nucleotides match TRBD2. The CDR3 has 15 amino acids. The germline gives CDR1 SGHRS, CDR2 YFSETQ. The ends lost 2 bases at V and 5 bases at J; junction bases unmatched: 4. In DNA, the CDR3 is TGCGCCAGCAGCTTAACTAGCGGGGGATTAGATACGCAGTATTTT. Translating it yields CASSLTSGGLDTQYF.

This clone is a singleton in its sample. The chain carries TRBV25-1 and TRBJ1-2; weak D call: TRBD1 (5 bases). CDR1 is MGHDK and CDR2 is SYGVNS in the germline V gene. The CDR3 is 13 amino acids. V lost 2 bases and J lost 8, with 12 bases in between. DNA for the CDR3: TGTGCCAGCAGTGAAGGGGCCGGAGTCGGCTACACCTTC. Amino acids: CASSEGAGVGYTF.

The chain uses TRBV18 and TRBJ2-3; 11 bases fit TRBD2. The V gene end was trimmed by 2 bases and the J gene end by 0 bases; junction bases not matched to a gene: 4. The CDR3 extends over 17 amino acids. Germline-derived CDR1 and CDR2 are KGHSH and LQKENI. The CDR3 bases are TGTGCCAGCTCACCAGACGGGACTAGCGGTAGCACAGATACGCAGTATTTT. Translation gives CASSPDGTSGSTDTQYF.

The chain couples TRBV6-1 to TRBJ1-6, with a tentative D call TRBD1 (6 bases). The CDR3 spans 15 residues. V lost 0 bases and J lost 7, with 10 bases in between. Germline CDR1 reads MNHNS; CDR2 reads SASEGT. CDR3 amino acids: CASSEAPQGNSPLHF. CDR3 in DNA: TGTGCCAGCAGTGAAGCTCCACAGGGAAATTCACCCCTCCACTTT.

The chain couples TRBV9 to TRBJ1-2; TRBD1 is a possible D gene (6 bases). The germline V gene has CDR1 SGDLS and CDR2 YYNGEE. V was pared by 4 bases and J by 8 bases, with 15 bases between. The CDR3 covers 13 residues. CDR3: CASSRGSSGGYTF. The CDR3 DNA reads TGTGCCAGCAGCAGGGGGAGCTCTGGAGGCTACACCTTC.

The chain has TRBV2 and TRBJ2-4, with D possibly being TRBD2 (5 bases). CDR1 is SNHLY and CDR2 is FYNNEI in the germline V gene. The CDR3 runs to 13 residues. The germline V and J ends were trimmed by 3 bases and 9 bases, with 12 bases remaining between them. The CDR3: CASSDLLRGIQYF. As DNA, the CDR3 is TGTGCCAGCAGTGATCTCCTCCGGGGCATTCAGTACTTC.

The CDR3 region has the DNA TGCGCCAGCAGCTTCAGGGGGCTGGGGACTGAAGCTTTCTTT. Translation gives CASSFRGLGTEAFF. The chain uses TRBV5-1 and TRBJ1-1, with 8 positions matching TRBD1. Germline CDR1 and CDR2: SGHRS and YFSETQ. CDR3 size: 14 residues. V shed 2 bases, J shed 5 bases, and the junction held 5 bases outside the gene matches.

CDR3 sequence: CASDSRTGESWNQPQHF. DNA for the CDR3: TGTGCCAGCGATTCACGGACAGGGGAAAGTTGGAATCAGCCCCAGCATTTT. The chain joins TRBV28 to TRBJ1-5, with TRBD1 matching 9 bases. The CDR3 length is 17 residues. Germline CDR1 and CDR2: MDHEN and SYDVKM. After removal of 8 bases from V and 4 bases from J, the junction contained 15 bases not matched to a gene.

This clone was picked up one time. This chain links TRBV6-5 with TRBJ2-7; TRBD1 aligns across 8 bases. This CDR3 is 14 amino acids long. Losses at the gene ends were 5 bases for V and 0 bases for J; bases not matched to a gene: 3. The germline CDR1 and CDR2 sequences are MNHEY and SVGAGI. Here the CDR3 DNA reads TGTGCCAGCAGTAGGACAGGGTCCTCCTACGAGCAGTACTTC. Translating it yields CASSRTGSSYEQYF.

This clone occurred a few times. V is TRBV11-2 and J is TRBJ2-2; 10 nucleotides agree with TRBD1. The germline V gene has CDR1 SGHAT and CDR2 FQNNGV. V dropped 6 bases and J dropped 5; count of bases not matched to a gene: 6. The CDR3 runs 15 residues. Here the CDR3 DNA reads TGTGCCAGCAGGCCCGGGACAGGGGTAACCGGGGAGCTGTTTTTT. It codes for CASRPGTGVTGELFF. Full variable domain (rest looked up from reference TRBV11-2 and TRBJ2-2): EAGVAQSPRYKIIEKRQSVAFWCNPISGHATLYWYQQILGQGPKLLIQFQNNGVVDDSQLPKDRFSAERLKGVDSTLKIQPAKLEDSAVYLCASRPGTGVTGELFFGEGSRLTVL.

As for this clone: A read error may produce the germline difference seen at one junction end. This chain links TRBV3-1 (or the pseudogene TRBV3-2) with TRBJ2-2; 8 bases line up with TRBD1. Per the germline V gene, CDR1 is LGHDT and CDR2 is YNNKEL (reference sequence). The CDR3 has 10 amino acids. CDR3 sequence (DNA): TGTGCCTCCCTCGGACAGGGAGACCTTTTT. It is translated as CASLGQGDLF.

V usage is TRBV6-5 and J usage is TRBJ1-6; tentatively, D is TRBD1 (6 bases). CDR3 size: 13 residues. Germline values: CDR1 MNHEY, CDR2 SVGAGI. Trimming removed 8 bases at V and 7 bases at J, with 12 bases between. DNA for the CDR3: TGTGCCAGCGGGGGCCAACGCAATTCACCCCTCCACTTT. Translated: CASGGQRNSPLHF.

The gene calls are TRBV6-5 and TRBJ2-7; D ambiguous. Germline lookup yields CDR1 MNHEY and CDR2 SVGAGI. V was clipped by 8 bases and J by 1 base, with 9 bases between them. The length of the CDR3 is 12 residues. For the CDR3, the DNA is TGTGCCAGCTCTGCCACTTCCTACGAGCAGTACTTC. Encoded protein: CASSATSYEQYF.

The J gene is TRBJ1-4, the V gene TRBV19; TRBD1 matches at 7 bases. The CDR3 is 15 amino acids. CDR1 and CDR2 from the germline V gene are LNHDA and SQIVND (reference sequence). Losses at the gene ends were 8 bases for V and 0 bases for J; bases not matched to a gene: 6. The DNA of the CDR3 is TGTGCCAGTTTTTCCGGGACAGCAACTAATGAAAAACTGTTTTTT. Its translation is CASFSGTATNEKLFF.

V and J are TRBV7-9 and TRBJ1-6, with D possibly matching TRBD1 (5 bases). The ends were cut back, 1 base at V and 13 bases at J, with 8 bases in the middle. CDR1 is SEHNR, CDR2 FQNEAQ, per germline (reference sequence). CDR3 length equals 12 residues. CDR3 region: CASSLGRQPLHF. Written as DNA, the CDR3 is TGTGCCAGCAGCTTAGGTCGACAGCCCCTCCACTTT.

This rearrangement joins TRBV28 to TRBJ1-2; D may be TRBD1 (6 bases). The CDR3 loop spans 14 amino acids. Trimming removed 9 bases at V and 3 bases at J, with 17 bases between. Germline V gene data show CDR1 as MDHEN and CDR2 as SYDVKM. The CDR3 nucleotides are TGTGCCAGTCTACCTGCAGGGGTAGACTATGGCTACACCTTC. Residues: CASLPAGVDYGYTF.

This clone was observed a handful of times. The chain joins TRBV6-5 to TRBJ1-3; D perhaps matches TRBD1 (5 bases). Germline V gene data show CDR1 as MNHEY and CDR2 as SVGAGI. This CDR3 has 15 residues. The germline V and J ends were trimmed by 0 bases and 2 bases, with 8 bases remaining between them. CDR3 sequence: CASSYSGTTGNTIYF. The CDR3 DNA is TGTGCCAGCAGTTACTCTGGGACTACTGGAAACACCATATATTTT.